The 30 T cell receptor beta chains listed next were all sequenced from one sample in a study of blood T cell repertoires in COVID-19. Produced via immunoSEQ multiplex PCR; TCRdb's table is partial and in-frame only. The sample carries fewer than 300,000 clones, 70% to 90% recorded once. Input material: peripheral blood. The receptors stem from a woman in her 40s who had recovered from COVID-19.

The gene calls are TRBV18 and TRBJ1-2, with unresolved D. CDR1 is KGHSH, CDR2 LQKENI, per germline. Between the trimmed V and J ends, which lost 3 bases and 1 base, there was a span of 6 bases. The CDR3 contains 13 residues. As DNA, the CDR3 is TGTGCCAGCTCACCCCCCCTTAACTATGGCTACACCTTC. Its protein product is CASSPPLNYGYTF.

The genes are TRBV27 and TRBJ2-5; D call uncertain. Germline V gene sequence: CDR1 MNHEY, CDR2 SMNVEV (reference sequence). The length of the CDR3 is 13 residues. V was cut by 6 bases and J by 3 bases, with 11 bases left in between. The CDR3 region is CASSFGAEETQYF. CDR3 nucleotide sequence: TGTGCCAGCAGCTTCGGCGCGGAAGAGACCCAGTACTTC.

The genes are TRBV6-2 or TRBV6-3 and TRBJ1-1; D gene uncertain. Per germline, CDR1 MNHEY and CDR2 SVGEGT. Trimming took 2 bases from V and 0 from J, leaving 13 bases between them. The CDR3 is made up of 16 amino acids. CDR3 bases: TGTGCCAGCAGTTACCCGGCAGACACCATGAACACTGAAGCTTTCTTT. The encoded protein is CASSYPADTMNTEAFF.

This sequence joins TRBV7-3 and TRBJ2-3; TRBD2 agrees at 8 bases. The CDR3 spans 15 residues. With V trimmed by 3 bases and J by 1 base, 3 bases remained unmatched. Germline CDR1 is SGHTA and CDR2 is FQGTGA. The CDR3 nucleotides read TGTGCCAGCAGCTTTGGGACTAGGGGCACAGATACGCAGTATTTT. This sequence encodes CASSFGTRGTDTQYF. Full variable domain (rest looked up from reference TRBV7-3 and TRBJ2-3): GAGVSQTPSNKVTEKGKYVELRCDPISGHTALYWYRQSLGQGPEFLIYFQGTGAADDSGLPNDRFFAVRPEGSVSTLKIQRTERGDSAVYLCASSFGTRGTDTQYFGPGTRLTVL.

This chain joins TRBV18 and TRBJ1-5; 11 bases agree with TRBD1. CDR3 length: 16 amino acids. Looked up from germline, CDR1 is KGHSH and CDR2 is LQKENI. Losses at the gene ends were 2 bases for V and 7 bases for J; bases not matched to a gene: 7. The CDR3 spells CASSPGQGAQQQPQHF. CDR3 in DNA: TGTGCCAGCTCACCAGGACAGGGGGCCCAGCAACAGCCCCAGCATTTT.

The chain employs TRBV7-3 and TRBJ2-1; TRBD2 agrees at 9 bases. CDR3 length: 15 residues. V dropped 5 bases and J dropped 15; count of bases not matched to a gene: 17. Germline CDR1 reads SGHTA; CDR2 reads FQGTGA. The CDR3 DNA reads as TGTGCCAGCAGCCCCTCGGGGAGGGTAGCGGGAGTGGGGTTCTTC. Its protein product is CASSPSGRVAGVGFF.

Details on this clone: Other DNA variants within this sample encode the same CDR3. The rearrangement joins TRBV5-1 to TRBJ2-2; no reliable D call. The CDR3 is 13 residues long. Per the germline V gene, CDR1 is SGHRS and CDR2 is YFSETQ. V was shortened by 4 bases and J by 4 bases, with 8 bases between the two germline ends. CDR3 amino acids: CASSLAGTGELFF. CDR3 bases: TGCGCCAGCAGCCTGGCCGGCACCGGGGAGCTGTTTTTT.

This chain links TRBV10-1 with TRBJ2-3, with 9 bases lining up with TRBD2. The germline CDR1 and CDR2 sequences are WNHNN and SYGVQD (reference sequence). J gave up 0 bases and V 6 bases, and 4 bases lay outside the gene matches. The CDR3 length is 15 residues. The CDR3 sequence: CASRASGASTDTQYF. CDR3 DNA: TGCGCCAGCAGGGCTAGCGGGGCTAGCACAGATACGCAGTATTTT.

The chain combines TRBV14 with TRBJ2-7, with D possibly matching TRBD2 (6 bases). The CDR3 has 14 amino acids. CDR1 and CDR2 (germline): SGHDN, FVKESK. With 0 bases removed from V and 7 bases from J, the gap between germline ends came to 13 bases. CDR3 DNA: TGTGCCAGCAGCCAAGACAGGGTTCGGGGGGAGCAGTACGTC. Translation: CASSQDRVRGEQYV.

CDR3 loop: CASSLFFGGGLISGANVLTF. DNA of the CDR3: TGTGCCAGCAGCTTATTCTTCGGCGGGGGTCTGATCTCTGGGGCCAACGTCCTGACTTTC. The chain employs TRBV7-6 and TRBJ2-6; TRBD2 matches 7 bases. The CDR3 is 20 residues long. Trimming at V came to 2 bases and at J to 0 bases, leaving 13 bases not matched to a gene. CDR1 is SGHVS and CDR2 is FNYEAQ in the germline V gene.

The chain couples TRBV9 to TRBJ2-1; 9 nucleotides match TRBD2. Germline V gives CDR1 SGDLS, CDR2 YYNGEE. This CDR3 contains 15 residues. Trimming took 4 bases from V and 3 from J; bases not matched to a gene: 5. The DNA of the CDR3 is TGTGCCAGCAGCCCCTGGCGGGGGGGCTACAATGAGCAGTTCTTC. Amino acid sequence: CASSPWRGGYNEQFF.

J is TRBJ2-3 and V is TRBV19, with 10 bases aligning to TRBD2. The J segment lost 0 bases and the V segment lost 5 bases, leaving 5 bases of the junction unmatched. This CDR3 is built from 16 residues. Germline-derived CDR1 and CDR2 are LNHDA and SQIVND (reference sequence). DNA of the CDR3: TGTGCCAGTAGTTCCCGGACTAGCGGTAGCACAGATACGCAGTATTTT. The encoded protein is CASSSRTSGSTDTQYF.

The chain combines TRBV3-1 (or the pseudogene TRBV3-2) with TRBJ1-4; tentatively, D is TRBD1 (5 bases). Per the germline V gene, CDR1 is LGHDT and CDR2 is YNNKEL (reference sequence). V lost 4 bases to trimming and J lost 4 bases, with 13 bases between them. The CDR3 contains 15 residues. CDR3 in amino acids: CASSPGGSFNEKLFF. The CDR3 coding sequence is TGTGCCAGCAGCCCCGGGGGGTCTTTTAATGAAAAACTGTTTTTT.

This clone was seen a handful of times. The chain links TRBV12-3 or TRBV12-4 to TRBJ2-1, with no clear D. This CDR3 contains 12 residues. Trimming took off 7 bases at V and 5 bases at J, with 9 bases between the two ends. The CDR3, as DNA: TGTGCCAGCAAGACAAACGACAATGAGCAGTTCTTC. Its translation: CASKTNDNEQFF.

The CDR3 spells CASSIVGGGRATGELFF. The CDR3 region has the DNA TGTGCCAGTAGTATAGTGGGAGGGGGTCGTGCCACCGGGGAGCTGTTTTTT. The chain recombines TRBV19 with TRBJ2-2, with D possibly being TRBD2 (7 bases). CDR1 LNHDA and CDR2 SQIVND come from the germline V gene (reference sequence). V was trimmed by 1 base and J by 4 bases, leaving 16 bases between them. The CDR3 has 17 residues.

This chain connects TRBV19 to TRBJ2-3, with D possibly being TRBD2 (5 bases). The CDR3 runs 16 residues. Germline CDR1 LNHDA, CDR2 SQIVND (reference sequence). V lost 3 bases and J lost 2, with 15 bases in between. CDR3 loop: CASSMVAQLATDTQYF. In nucleotides, the CDR3 is TGTGCCAGTAGTATGGTAGCGCAGCTAGCCACAGATACGCAGTATTTT.

Only one count was recorded for this clone. This chain links TRBV5-1 with TRBJ2-3; possibly TRBD2 for D (7 bases). Germline loops: CDR1 SGHRS, CDR2 YFSETQ. This CDR3 is built from 14 residues. Trimming shortened V by 7 bases and J by 1 base, and 13 bases separated the two germline ends. CDR3 in DNA: TGCGCCAGCGAGGGGGGGAGTCGCACAGATACGCAGTATTTT. Translating gives CASEGGSRTDTQYF.

This clone has just a few counts. The chain carries TRBV11-2 and TRBJ2-7, with D perhaps TRBD2 (7 bases). Germline V gene lookup returns CDR1 SGHAT and CDR2 FQNNGV. The CDR3 sequence is 13 residues long. With 5 bases removed from V and 6 bases from J, the gap between germline ends came to 14 bases. The DNA of the CDR3 is TGTGCCAGCAGCCCTAGGGGGGGAGGCGAGCAGTACGTC. It translates to CASSPRGGGEQYV.

The chain is built from TRBV9 and TRBJ2-3, with 7 bases fitting TRBD2. Germline CDR1 SGDLS, CDR2 YYNGEE. CDR3 size: 14 residues. The V segment lost 5 bases and the J segment 5 bases; nucleotides outside the gene matches: 8. The CDR3 region has the DNA TGTGCCAGCAGTAATGGACTAGGACAAGATACGCAGTATTTT. It yields the protein CASSNGLGQDTQYF.

The V and J genes are TRBV9 and TRBJ2-7; the match to TRBD2 covers 7 bases. The CDR3 totals 14 residues. V dropped 3 bases and J dropped 3; count of bases not matched to a gene: 6. Germline assignment: CDR1 SGDLS and CDR2 YYNGEE. This CDR3 is CASSASGISYEQYF. In DNA, the CDR3 is TGTGCCAGCAGCGCAAGCGGGATCAGCTACGAGCAGTACTTC. The entire variable domain, with the rest obtained from reference TRBV9 and TRBJ2-7, is as follows: DSGVTQTPKHLITATGQRVTLRCSPRSGDLSVYWYQQSLDQGLQFLIQYYNGEERAKGNILERFSAQQFPDLHSELNLSSLELGDSALYFCASSASGISYEQYFGPGTRLTVT.

The chain employs TRBV4-1 and TRBJ1-2; 9 bases line up with TRBD1. CDR1 MGHRA and CDR2 YSYEKL come from the germline V gene. Losses at the gene ends were 4 bases for V and 4 bases for J; bases not matched to a gene: 4. CDR3 length: 14 amino acids. CDR3 nucleotide sequence: TGCGCCAGCAGCCCACAGGGGGCCGGCTATGGCTACACCTTC. It is translated as CASSPQGAGYGYTF.

This chain links TRBV30 with TRBJ2-6; D call uncertain. The CDR3 totals 15 residues. Germline CDR1 is GTSNPN and CDR2 is SVGIG (reference sequence). V gave up 0 bases and J gave up 7 bases, with 13 bases separating them. Here the CDR3 DNA reads TGTGCCTGGAGTGTACCTGACTCACGAGCCAACGTCCTGACTTTC. Translating gives CAWSVPDSRANVLTF.

Only one count was recorded for this clone. This chain joins TRBV7-2 and TRBJ2-6; 8 bases fit TRBD1. CDR3 length: 17 amino acids. V shed 5 bases, J shed 0 bases, and the junction held 6 bases outside the gene matches. Germline-derived CDR1 and CDR2 are SGHTA and FQGNSA. The CDR3 DNA follows: TGTGCCAGCAGCATCCGCGGGACAGGCTCTGGGGCCAACGTCCTGACTTTC. This codes for CASSIRGTGSGANVLTF.

V gene TRBV15 combines with J gene TRBJ1-2; 12 positions agree with TRBD1. The V and J ends lost 4 bases and 8 bases, in that order; junction bases with no gene match: 11. The CDR3 totals 16 residues. Germline V gene sequence: CDR1 LNHNV, CDR2 YYDKDF (reference sequence). Here the CDR3 reads CATSNPGTGGAGGYTF. Here the CDR3 DNA reads TGTGCCACCAGCAACCCCGGGACAGGGGGCGCGGGGGGCTACACCTTC.

V is TRBV11-2 and J is TRBJ1-2; D remains ambiguous. The length of the CDR3 is 14 residues. The germline V and J ends were trimmed by 1 base and 4 bases, with 10 bases remaining between them. Looked up from germline, CDR1 is SGHAT and CDR2 is FQNNGV. The chain's CDR3 is CASSLGPGSYGYTF. The CDR3, as DNA: TGTGCCAGCAGCTTAGGGCCCGGGTCCTATGGCTACACCTTC.

The chain is built from TRBV6-4 and TRBJ1-1; tentative D call: TRBD1 (5 bases). Trimming took off 4 bases at V and 4 bases at J, with 10 bases between the two ends. This CDR3 has 13 residues. Germline lookup yields CDR1 MRHNA and CDR2 SNTAGT. The CDR3 region is CASSAGGGTEAFF. For the CDR3, the DNA is TGTGCCAGCAGTGCCGGGGGAGGCACTGAAGCTTTCTTT.

V and J are TRBV18 and TRBJ2-6, with D perhaps matching TRBD2 (6 bases). V was pared by 2 bases and J by 0 bases, with 17 bases between. Germline CDR1 is KGHSH and CDR2 is LQKENI. The CDR3 totals 19 residues. The CDR3 DNA is TGTGCCAGCTCACCAGGGGCGGGGAGAGGGGCCTCTGGGGCCAACGTCCTGACTTTC. Its translation is CASSPGAGRGASGANVLTF.

This clone has a handful of counts. CDR3 sequence: CASRRRGGLYEQYF. In nucleotides, the CDR3 is TGTGCCAGCAGACGACGGGGGGGGCTCTACGAGCAGTACTTC. This rearrangement joins TRBV11-2 to TRBJ2-7; 8 bases agree with TRBD2. The germline V gene encodes CDR1 SGHAT and CDR2 FQNNGV. Trimming removed 6 bases from V and 3 bases from J; junction bases left unmatched: 7. The CDR3 is made up of 14 amino acids.

The chain has TRBV19 and TRBJ1-2, with TRBD1 as a possible D gene (5 bases). Germline CDR1 LNHDA, CDR2 SQIVND (reference sequence). The CDR3 is 14 residues long. Trimming cost V 4 bases and J 4 bases, with 13 bases left between them. The DNA of the CDR3 is TGTGCCAGTAGTACCCCCGGGGGAGGCTATGGCTACACCTTC. Its translation is CASSTPGGGYGYTF.

This clone was seen just once. The chain recombines TRBV9 with TRBJ2-3, with 7 positions matching TRBD2. The CDR3 is 15 residues long. The J segment lost 6 bases and the V segment lost 3 bases, leaving 10 bases of the junction unmatched. CDR1 is SGDLS and CDR2 is YYNGEE in the germline V gene. CDR3 nucleotide sequence: TGTGCCAGCAGCGCGCGGGGAGGGCCGGCGGATACGCAGTATTTT. Protein sequence: CASSARGGPADTQYF.